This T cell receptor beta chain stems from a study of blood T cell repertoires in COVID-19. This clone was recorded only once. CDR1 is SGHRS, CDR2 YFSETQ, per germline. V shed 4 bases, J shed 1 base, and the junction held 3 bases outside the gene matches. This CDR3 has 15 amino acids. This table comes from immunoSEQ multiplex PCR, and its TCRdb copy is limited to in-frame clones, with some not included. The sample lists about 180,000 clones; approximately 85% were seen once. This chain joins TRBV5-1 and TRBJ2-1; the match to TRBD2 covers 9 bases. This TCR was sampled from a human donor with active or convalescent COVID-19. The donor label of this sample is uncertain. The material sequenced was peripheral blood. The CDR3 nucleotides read TGCGCCAGCAGCGTCCTAGCGGGGTCCTACAATGAGCAGTTCTTC. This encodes CASSVLAGSYNEQFF.